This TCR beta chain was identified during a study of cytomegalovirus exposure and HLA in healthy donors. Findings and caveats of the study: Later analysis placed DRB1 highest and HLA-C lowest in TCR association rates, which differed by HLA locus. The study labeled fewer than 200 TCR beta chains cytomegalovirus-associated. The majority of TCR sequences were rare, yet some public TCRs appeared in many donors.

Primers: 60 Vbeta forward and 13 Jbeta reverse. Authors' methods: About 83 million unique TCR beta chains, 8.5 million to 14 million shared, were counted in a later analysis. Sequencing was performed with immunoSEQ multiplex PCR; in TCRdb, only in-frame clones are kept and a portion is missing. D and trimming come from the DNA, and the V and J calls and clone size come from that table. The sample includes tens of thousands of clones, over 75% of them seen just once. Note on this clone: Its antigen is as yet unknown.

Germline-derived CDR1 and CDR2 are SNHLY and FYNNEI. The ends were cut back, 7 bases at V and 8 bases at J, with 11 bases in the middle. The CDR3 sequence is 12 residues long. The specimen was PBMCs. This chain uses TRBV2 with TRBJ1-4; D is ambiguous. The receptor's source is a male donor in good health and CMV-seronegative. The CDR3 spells CASNPEGEKLFF. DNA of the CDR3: TGTGCCAGCAACCCCGAGGGAGAAAAACTGTTTTTT.